The 10 T cell receptor beta chains reported below all come from one sample, sequenced in a study of T-cell reconstitution after alpha-beta-depleted transplantation in children. The authors prepared the TCRbeta library with unique molecular identifiers. TCRdb re-called the PCR reads with MiXCR, one entry per CDR3 protein. Of some 640,000 distinct CDR3 sequences listed, around 16% are singletons. The source was PBMCs from the stem cell graft donor, collected from the stem cell graft. These receptors originate from a human donor who donated a stem cell graft to a child with acute myeloid leukemia.

V and J are TRBV24-1 and TRBJ2-7; TRBD1 matches 9 bases. The CDR3 has 17 residues. Germline CDR1 is KGHDR and CDR2 is SFDVKD. Trimming at V came to 1 base and at J to 5 bases, leaving 11 bases not matched to a gene. As DNA, the CDR3 is TGTGCCACCAGTGATTTTGCCGCTGGACAGGGGAGCAACGAGCAGTACTTC. It translates to CATSDFAAGQGSNEQYF.

Many counts were recorded for this clonotype. This chain joins TRBV29-1 and TRBJ2-1; D not certain. The ends were cut back, 4 bases at V and 2 bases at J, with 6 bases in the middle. CDR3 size: 12 residues. Germline lookup yields CDR1 SQVTM and CDR2 ANQGSEA. In nucleotides, the CDR3 is TGCAGCGTTGGACGGCCCTACAATGAGCAGTTCTTC. Its protein is CSVGRPYNEQFF.

Comment on this clonotype: This may come from a read error, since a much larger clone is one base off. The chain carries TRBV5-1 and TRBJ2-7; TRBD2 is a possible D gene (5 bases). V was cut by 0 bases and J by 3 bases, with 10 bases left in between. Germline assignment: CDR1 SGHRS and CDR2 YFSETQ. This CDR3 has 14 residues. CDR3 protein: CASSLVGLLYEQYF. DNA of the CDR3: TGCGCCAGCAGCTTGGTCGGACTCCTCTACGAGCAGTACTTC.

This chain uses TRBV5-1 with TRBJ2-3; TRBD1 is a possible D gene (7 bases). V was cut by 4 bases and J by 2 bases, with 17 bases left in between. Germline V gives CDR1 SGHRS, CDR2 YFSETQ. This CDR3 is built from 16 residues. CDR3 residues: CASSASGGTLTDTQYF. The CDR3 DNA reads as TGCGCCAGCAGCGCGTCAGGGGGGACCCTCACAGATACGCAGTATTTT. Looking up the rest from reference TRBV5-1 and TRBJ2-3 gives the full variable domain: KAGVTQTPRYLIKTRGQQVTLSCSPISGHRSVSWYQQTPGQGLQFLFEYFSETQRNKGNFPGRFSGRQFSNSRSEMNVSTLELGDSALYLCASSASGGTLTDTQYFGPGTRLTVL.

The sample holds many counts of this clonotype. The rearrangement uses TRBV20-1 and TRBJ1-5, with D possibly matching TRBD1 (5 bases). The CDR3 is 15 amino acids. V shed 4 bases and J shed 2 bases, with 15 bases lying between them. The V gene's germline CDR1 is DFQATT and CDR2 SNEGSKA (reference sequence). The CDR3 nucleotides read TGCAGTGCTATCCTCTCCAGGGATGGCAATCAGCCCCAGCATTTT. This sequence encodes CSAILSRDGNQPQHF.

Many counts were recorded for this clonotype. The chain is built from TRBV20-1 and TRBJ2-7; D tentatively fits TRBD1 or TRBD2 (5 bases each). The CDR3 runs 14 residues. Germline V gene data show CDR1 as DFQATT and CDR2 as SNEGSKA (reference sequence). With 6 bases removed from V and 6 bases from J, the gap between germline ends came to 21 bases. CDR3 amino acids: CSATGGALAGEQYV. In nucleotides, the CDR3 is TGCAGTGCCACTGGGGGTGCCCTCGCAGGCGAGCAGTACGTC.

This clonotype appeared a few times. This chain uses TRBV5-4 with TRBJ2-1, with a possible D match to TRBD1 (7 bases). CDR3 size: 14 residues. In germline, CDR1 is SGHNT, CDR2 YYREEE (reference sequence). V was pared by 3 bases and J by 12 bases, with 19 bases between. The CDR3 nucleotides read TGTGCCAGCAGCTACCCGGGACAGTGGGGAGGGCAGTTCTTC. It yields the protein CASSYPGQWGGQFF.

This clonotype turned up a few times. The CDR3 protein is CASSYRIETGKETQYF. The CDR3 DNA reads as TGTGCCAGCAGTTACAGAATCGAAACAGGGAAAGAGACCCAGTACTTC. The V gene is TRBV6-2 or TRBV6-3, the J gene TRBJ2-5; D is possibly TRBD1 (6 bases). The CDR3 runs to 16 residues. The ends were cut back, 2 bases at V and 3 bases at J, with 16 bases in the middle. Germline V gene data show CDR1 as MNHEY and CDR2 as SVGEGT.

This clonotype was seen at least ten times. The chain has TRBV10-2 and TRBJ2-7; D gene unclear. Germline V gene data show CDR1 as WSHSY and CDR2 as SAAADI. This CDR3 region has 13 residues. Trimming cost V 0 bases and J 0 bases, with 3 bases left between them. The DNA for the CDR3 is TGCGCCAGCAGTGAGTCAGTCTCCTACGAGCAGTACTTC. Its translation: CASSESVSYEQYF.

The J gene is TRBJ1-4, the V gene TRBV15; D is undetermined. The CDR3 has 16 residues. The V gene lost 2 bases and the J gene lost 2 bases, with 12 bases spanning the gap. The germline V gene has CDR1 LNHNV and CDR2 YYDKDF (reference sequence). Here the CDR3 reads CATSRPPRSTNEKLFF. CDR3 in DNA: TGTGCCACCAGCAGACCACCCCGGTCTACTAATGAAAAACTGTTTTTT.